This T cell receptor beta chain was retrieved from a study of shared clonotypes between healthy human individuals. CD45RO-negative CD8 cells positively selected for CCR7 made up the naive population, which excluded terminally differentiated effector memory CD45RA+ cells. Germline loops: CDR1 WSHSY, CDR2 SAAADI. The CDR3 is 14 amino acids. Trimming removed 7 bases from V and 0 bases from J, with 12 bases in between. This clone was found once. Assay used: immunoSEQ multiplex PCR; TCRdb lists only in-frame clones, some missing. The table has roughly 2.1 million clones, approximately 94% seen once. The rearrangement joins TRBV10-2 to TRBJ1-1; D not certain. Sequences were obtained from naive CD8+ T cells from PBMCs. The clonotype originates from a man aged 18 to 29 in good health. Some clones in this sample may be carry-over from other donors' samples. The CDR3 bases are TGCGCCAGCACTCCGGGCGGGTTGAACACTGAAGCTTTCTTT. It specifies CASTPGGLNTEAFF.